A single sample is the source of the 25 T cell receptor beta chains below, sequenced in a study of tumor-infiltrating lymphocytes in primary liver carcinoma. For each extraction, RNA and DNA were obtained together from about 20-30 mg of unsorted bulk tissue. Researchers generated TCR beta cDNA from roughly 510 ng of total RNA, relying on a constant-region primer. Libraries of TCR beta came from three nested multiplex PCR rounds with slightly modified ARM-PCR. Primers for the first two PCR rounds were TRBV1-TRBV30 forward primers and a C-beta reverse primer (10 cycles per round). TCRdb itself ran the multiplex PCR reads through MiXCR, one entry per CDR3 protein. The data contain around 120,000 distinct CDR3 sequences, roughly 75% of them singletons. Sequencing input: tumor-adjacent normal liver tissue. The receptors were gathered from a woman aged 55-75 years with primary liver carcinoma and hepatitis B virus infection.

A remark on this clonotype: A much larger clone differs by one base, so this may be a read error. V usage is TRBV5-1 and J usage is TRBJ2-3; tentatively, D is TRBD1 (7 bases). CDR1 SGHRS and CDR2 YFSETQ come from the germline V gene. The CDR3 is 15 residues long. DNA of the CDR3: TGCGCCAGCAGGAGGGGAGCGGAGGGGGCAGATACGCACTATTTT. Translated: CASRRGAEGADTHYF. The full variable domain, its missing parts supplied by reference TRBV5-1 and TRBJ2-3, is KAGVTQTPRYLIKTRGQQVTLSCSPISGHRSVSWYQQTPGQGLQFLFEYFSETQRNKGNFPGRFSGRQFSNSRSEMNVSTLELGDSALYLCASRRGAEGADTHYFGPGTRLTVL.

Remarks on this clonotype: Sequence at one end of the junction differs from germline and may be a read error. V usage is TRBV29-1 and J usage is TRBJ2-7; D gene unclear. Germline CDR1 reads SQVTM; CDR2 reads ANQGSEA. The CDR3 spans 11 residues. The CDR3 region has the DNA TGCAGCGTTCGGAAAGGATGCGAGCAATACTTC. Protein product: CSVRKGCEQYF.

In this sample, this clonotype turned up a few times. The V gene is TRBV11-2, the J gene TRBJ2-1; D not certain. Between the trimmed V and J ends, which lost 2 bases and 9 bases, there was a span of 14 bases. Germline assignment: CDR1 SGHAT and CDR2 FQNNGV. The CDR3 consists of 14 residues. CDR3 sequence reads: CASSLYRLVSEQFF. The CDR3 nucleotides are TGTGCCAGCAGCTTATACCGGCTAGTTAGTGAGCAGTTCTTC.

This chain joins TRBV7-6 and TRBJ2-1, with 7 bases matching TRBD2. Germline V gives CDR1 SGHVS, CDR2 FNYEAQ. Trimming took 7 bases from V and 5 from J; bases not matched to a gene: 14. The CDR3 totals 16 residues. This chain's CDR3 is CASNRAEASGDNEQFF. CDR3 nucleotide sequence: TGTGCCAGCAACCGTGCGGAGGCTAGCGGTGACAATGAGCAGTTCTTC.

This clonotype was found a few times. One base away lies a much larger clone, so this may be a sequencing read error. No conserved phenylalanine or tryptophan ends this CDR3, so it is likely a read error. The V and J genes are TRBV28 and TRBJ2-1, with 14 bases aligning to TRBD2. The CDR3 is 15 residues long. Germline CDR1 reads MDHEN; CDR2 reads SYDVKM. The V gene end was trimmed by 3 bases and the J gene end by 8 bases; junction bases not matched to a gene: 3. In DNA form, the CDR3 reads TGTGCCAGCAGTTTGGAGACTAGCGGGAGGGATGAGCAGTTCCTC. This codes for CASSLETSGRDEQFL.

This clonotype was recorded many times. The chain joins TRBV14 to TRBJ1-6; unclear D gene. There are 19 residues in the CDR3. V was trimmed by 0 bases and J by 0 bases, leaving 15 bases between them. Per germline, CDR1 SGHDN and CDR2 FVKESK. Here the CDR3 reads CASSQDPARARSYNSPLHF. CDR3 sequence (DNA): TGTGCCAGCAGCCAAGATCCTGCACGGGCGCGCTCCTATAATTCACCCCTCCACTTT.

This clonotype appeared a single time. This may stem from a read error, because a much larger clone lies one nucleotide away. This chain connects TRBV28 to TRBJ2-1, with D possibly being TRBD2 (5 bases). Per germline, CDR1 MDHEN and CDR2 SYDVKM. The CDR3 contains 12 residues. The CDR3 bases are TGTGCCAACAGTTTAACGGGGTTTGAGCAGTTCTTC. It encodes CANSLTGFEQFF.

This clonotype appeared a few times. Being one base from a much bigger clone, this may be a read error. The genes are TRBV6-5 and TRBJ1-1; tentatively, D is TRBD1 (6 bases). Per germline, CDR1 MNHEY and CDR2 SVGAGI. The V gene lost 0 bases and the J gene lost 7 bases, with 12 bases spanning the gap. The CDR3 is 14 residues long. The CDR3 region is CASSYSGGPGEAFF. CDR3 in DNA: TGTGCCAGCAGTTACTCGGGGGGGCCCGGTGAAGCTTTCTTT.

Ten or more counts support this clonotype. The rearrangement uses TRBV6-2 or TRBV6-3 and TRBJ1-2; 9 nucleotides match TRBD1. V trimming: 6 bases; J trimming: 5 bases; junction bases outside the gene matches: 10. The CDR3 spans 15 residues. Looked up from germline, CDR1 is MNHEY and CDR2 is SVGEGT. The CDR3 DNA reads TGTGCCAGCAGGAACTACCGGGACAGGGAGTATGGCTACACCTTC. It is translated as CASRNYRDREYGYTF.

Comments on this clonotype: Because the CDR3 is missing its conserved closing phenylalanine or tryptophan, this is likely a read error. This rearrangement joins TRBV4-1 to TRBJ1-5, with 7 bases fitting TRBD1. The CDR3 consists of 15 residues. Germline V gene data show CDR1 as MGHRA and CDR2 as YSYEKL. V trimming: 4 bases; J trimming: 6 bases; junction bases outside the gene matches: 9. CDR3 sequence (DNA): TGCGCCAGCAGCCTGGGGACAGTGCCGACTCAGCCCCAGCATTTA. Translation gives CASSLGTVPTQPQHL.

The chain couples TRBV29-1 to TRBJ2-5, with 10 nucleotides matching TRBD2. The CDR3 runs 14 residues. The germline CDR1 and CDR2 sequences are SQVTM and ANQGSEA. CDR3: CGVEGTSVRETQYF. Here the CDR3 DNA reads TGCGGTGTTGAGGGGACTAGCGTGAGGGAGACCCAGTACTTC.

Details on this clonotype: Since a much larger clone is just one base distant, this may be a read error. V gene TRBV29-1 combines with J gene TRBJ2-3; D is perhaps TRBD2 (6 bases). This CDR3 contains 13 residues. The germline V gene has CDR1 SQVTM and CDR2 ANQGSEA. The V end lost 5 bases, the J end lost 5 bases, and 14 bases lay between the germline ends. CDR3 loop: CSVKGTPIDTQYF. The CDR3 nucleotides are TGCAGCGTTAAAGGGACTCCCATAGATACGCAGTATTTT.

The chain combines TRBV11-2 with TRBJ2-1, with D unresolved. The CDR3 sequence is 13 residues long. CDR1 is SGHAT, CDR2 FQNNGV, per germline. V was clipped by 4 bases and J by 8 bases, with 12 bases between them. The CDR3 reads CASSSQGSYEQFF. The CDR3 coding sequence is TGTGCCAGCAGCTCCCAAGGTTCGTATGAGCAGTTCTTC.

Worth noting for this clonotype: One junction end disagrees with the germline gene, perhaps due to a read error. The rearrangement joins TRBV5-4 to TRBJ1-6, with 11 bases identical to TRBD1. CDR3 length equals 14 residues. Germline loops: CDR1 SGHNT, CDR2 YYREEE (reference sequence). CDR3 nucleotide sequence: TGTACCAGCAGCTTGAGGGACAGGGGGGCACCCCTCCTCTTT. As protein: CTSSLRDRGAPLLF.

This clonotype was observed a single time. A junction boundary mismatches the germline segment, possibly from a read error. This chain joins TRBV11-2 and TRBJ2-2; 7 bases align to TRBD1. CDR1 is SGHAT, CDR2 FQNNGV, per germline. CDR3 length equals 15 residues. The CDR3 protein is CASSPDRDNTVELFF. CDR3 DNA: TGTGCCAGCAGCCCTGACAGGGACAACACCGTGGAGCTGTTTTTT.

This rearrangement joins TRBV12-3 or TRBV12-4 to TRBJ2-7, with D hard to call. The CDR3 length is 13 residues. The V gene lost 5 bases and the J gene lost 13 bases, with 21 bases spanning the gap. CDR3 sequence reads: CASSLRRRYVQYF. The DNA for the CDR3 is TGTGCCAGCAGTCTCCGACGCCGCTACGTGCAATACTTC.

This clonotype was counted at least ten times. The J gene is TRBJ2-5, the V gene TRBV4-1, with D unclear. The V gene's germline CDR1 is MGHRA and CDR2 YSYEKL. CDR3 length equals 13 residues. The V and J ends lost 9 bases and 5 bases respectively, with 16 bases between them. CDR3 protein: CASTWILRETQYF. In DNA form, the CDR3 reads TGCGCCAGTACCTGGATTCTGAGGGAGACCCAGTACTTC.

The chain links TRBV10-1 to TRBJ2-1; no firm D call. The V gene's germline CDR1 is WNHNN and CDR2 SYGVQD (reference sequence). The CDR3 totals 13 residues. Trimming shortened V by 6 bases and J by 10 bases, and 16 bases separated the two germline ends. In DNA, the CDR3 is TGCGCCAGCAGCGTTGGACCTATCCGGGAGCAGTTCTTC. Protein sequence: CASSVGPIREQFF.

This clonotype occurred once. Because the CDR3 is missing its conserved closing phenylalanine or tryptophan, this is likely a read error. The V and J genes are TRBV11-2 and TRBJ2-3; no definite D call. The V end lost 5 bases, the J end lost 3 bases, and 6 bases lay between the germline ends. CDR3 length equals 12 residues. Germline CDR1 is SGHAT and CDR2 is FQNNGV. CDR3 in DNA: TGTGCCAGCAGCGTCCAGACAGATACGCAGTATTTG. Amino acid sequence: CASSVQTDTQYL.

The V gene is TRBV29-1, the J gene TRBJ2-7, with D unclear. CDR1 and CDR2 from the germline V gene are SQVTM and ANQGSEA. The CDR3 sequence is 12 residues long. V dropped 4 bases and J dropped 7 bases, with 14 bases sitting between them. As DNA, the CDR3 is TGCAGCGTTGTGCCGGGCTACAGTGAGCAGTACTTC. Its translation: CSVVPGYSEQYF.

On this clonotype: A junction end diverges from the germline sequence, so it may reflect a read error. V usage is TRBV5-1 and J usage is TRBJ1-1, with D unresolved. The CDR3 is 13 residues long. The germline CDR1 and CDR2 sequences are SGHRS and YFSETQ. The CDR3 DNA sequence: TGCGCCAACAGCCCGCAGGTTAACACTGAAGCTTTCTTT. Protein sequence: CANSPQVNTEAFF.

This chain uses TRBV11-2 with TRBJ2-7; tentative D call: TRBD2 (5 bases). This CDR3 spans 15 amino acids. The V gene's germline CDR1 is SGHAT and CDR2 FQNNGV. Trimming removed 0 bases at V and 9 bases at J, with 18 bases between. The CDR3 coding sequence is TGTGCCAGCAGCTTAGAAACGAGGGATCTACGCGGGCAGTACTTC. This translates into CASSLETRDLRGQYF. Using reference TRBV11-2 and TRBJ2-7 for the parts outside the CDR3, the full variable domain is EAGVAQSPRYKIIEKRQSVAFWCNPISGHATLYWYQQILGQGPKLLIQFQNNGVVDDSQLPKDRFSAERLKGVDSTLKIQPAKLEDSAVYLCASSLETRDLRGQYFGPGTRLTVT.

Many counts were recorded for this clonotype. V usage is TRBV28 and J usage is TRBJ2-7; D perhaps matches TRBD1 (5 bases). Trimming shortened V by 5 bases and J by 2 bases, and 16 bases separated the two germline ends. CDR3 length equals 15 residues. Germline-derived CDR1 and CDR2 are MDHEN and SYDVKM. CDR3 in amino acids: CASSATGSLTYEQYF. CDR3 nucleotides: TGTGCCAGCAGTGCCACAGGTTCCCTGACCTACGAGCAGTACTTC. The variable domain in full, completed from reference TRBV28 and TRBJ2-7, reads DVKVTQSSRYLVKRTGEKVFLECVQDMDHENMFWYRQDPGLGLRLIYFSYDVKMKEKGDIPEGYSVSREKKERFSLILESASTNQTSMYLCASSATGSLTYEQYFGPGTRLTVT.

Points on this clonotype: A clone one base away is much larger, so this may be a read error. The chain combines TRBV7-8 with TRBJ1-5; no definite D call. Trimming removed 2 bases at V and 7 bases at J, with 15 bases between. The germline V gene has CDR1 SGHVS and CDR2 FQNEAQ. The CDR3 totals 15 residues. The DNA of the CDR3 is TGTGCCAGCAGCTTATCGGGAGAAGTTGGCCAGCCCCAGCATTTT. Protein product: CASSLSGEVGQPQHF.

V usage is TRBV11-3 and J usage is TRBJ2-1, with 8 nucleotides matching TRBD1. Trimming at V came to 4 bases and at J to 6 bases, leaving 11 bases not matched to a gene. Germline assignment: CDR1 SGHNT and CDR2 YENEEA. The CDR3 runs 16 residues. As DNA, the CDR3 is TGTGCCAGCAGCTCTCAATCTTCAGGGGGCCCCAATGAGCAGTTCTTC. Amino acids: CASSSQSSGGPNEQFF.